The present T cell receptor (beta chain) was sequenced within a study of CD8+ T cells in alopecia areata. Points from the study as a whole: The study found TCR sharing across patients less clear than in mice, possibly for HLA reasons.

RNA, once extracted, was reverse transcribed into cDNA for use as the sequencing template. Repertoires were generated with immunoSEQ multiplex PCR, while TCRdb's copy carries only in-frame clones and drops some. The sample holds 80,000 to 100,000 clones, about 40% seen once. This clone was counted a few times. The antigen is unknown. Treatment: oral pan-JAK inhibitor, 5-10 mg twice daily. Researchers gathered lesional scalp punch biopsies and peripheral blood from patients with alopecia areata. Trimming took 0 bases from V and 2 from J, leaving 14 bases between them. This CDR3 is built from 17 residues. Germline values: CDR1 MGHRA, CDR2 YSYEKL.

This receptor was obtained from a human donor with alopecia areata. Sequenced material: CD8+ T cells sorted from blood, taken at week 24, from a patient treated with tofacitinib. The chain links TRBV4-1 to TRBJ2-1; either TRBD1 or TRBD2 may fit D (5 bases each). The CDR3 nucleotides read TGCGCCAGCAGCCAAGAAGGGACCGCCGGAGCCTACAATGAGCAGTTCTTC. This gives the protein CASSQEGTAGAYNEQFF.